This TCR beta chain appears in the sequencing data of a study of T cell repertoires in cytomegalovirus infection. Across the study: CMV infection together with matching HLA type was indicated by public TCR beta signatures. Overall study results and limits: The response measured ex vivo was dominated by TCR beta clonotypes (HLA-C-restricted and CMV-specific). Cumulative frequency (of public TCR beta family members) identified carriers of CMV plus the relevant HLA.

This CDR3 has 19 amino acids. Germline assignment: CDR1 SGHTA and CDR2 FQGNSA. V gave up 1 base and J gave up 3 bases; unmatched junction bases: 13. This clonotype came up many times. Its antigen remains unknown. TCRdb used MiXCR to reprocess the reads, holding one entry per CDR3 protein. The sample yields more than 400,000 distinct CDR3 sequences, more than 25% seen once. The specimen sequenced was PBMCs. V and J are TRBV7-2 and TRBJ2-3; 10 positions agree with TRBD2. The clonotype originates from a human donor in good health (CMV status not recorded). Some clones in this sample may be carry-over from other donors' samples. The CDR3 spells CASSLDHYGLAGVTDTQYF. The CDR3 coding sequence is TGTGCCAGCAGCTTAGATCATTACGGGCTAGCGGGAGTGACAGATACGCAGTATTTT.